Each of the 15 T cell receptor beta chains below was sequenced from the same sample in a study of identifying expanded T cells in peripheral blood. Clones were read by immunoSEQ multiplex PCR, and TCRdb kept only the in-frame ones, dropping some. The sample comprises tens of thousands of clones, more than 75% of which are singletons, and roughly 4.5% rests with the top ten. The sequenced material came from blood. The receptors stem from a person aged 18 to 75 in good health.

The chain has TRBV6-1 and TRBJ1-2; D gene ambiguous. In germline, CDR1 is MNHNS, CDR2 SASEGT. V gave up 6 bases and J gave up 11 bases, with 10 bases separating them. The CDR3 totals 10 residues. Written as DNA, the CDR3 is TGTGCCAGCAGGCATGAGTGGTACACCTTC. Translation gives CASRHEWYTF.

The gene calls are TRBV2 and TRBJ1-1; possibly TRBD1 for D (5 bases). This CDR3 region has 13 residues. Between the trimmed V and J ends, which lost 5 bases and 4 bases, there was a span of 11 bases. Germline CDR1 and CDR2: SNHLY and FYNNEI. CDR3 loop: CASSHTGGTEAFF. In DNA form, the CDR3 reads TGTGCCAGCAGTCACACTGGGGGCACTGAAGCTTTCTTT.

The chain employs TRBV11-2 and TRBJ2-7, with 7 bases matching TRBD2. The trim removed 4 bases at V and 0 bases at J, leaving 6 bases unmatched. CDR3 length equals 15 residues. The V gene's germline CDR1 is SGHAT and CDR2 FQNNGV. DNA of the CDR3: TGTGCCAGCAGCTCCCCCTGGGGGGGCTCCTACGAGCAGTACTTC. Its protein product is CASSSPWGGSYEQYF.

V and J are TRBV18 and TRBJ1-1; the D gene is possibly TRBD1 (5 bases). In germline, CDR1 is KGHSH, CDR2 LQKENI. This CDR3 is 14 amino acids long. Trimming left V 0 bases short and J 4 bases short, with 9 bases between. DNA for the CDR3: TGTGCCAGCTCACCACCGTCGGGACCCACTGAAGCTTTCTTT. It codes for CASSPPSGPTEAFF.

This clone was observed a single time. The gene calls are TRBV21-1 and TRBJ1-2; TRBD1, the table's D call, lacks a check against the DNA. TRBV21-1 is tagged as a pseudogene. This CDR3 has 9 residues. The CDR3 loop is CASTYGYTF. In DNA, the CDR3 is TGTGCCAGCACATATGGCTACACCTTC.

This clone was seen just once. The rearrangement uses TRBV14 and TRBJ1-2; maybe TRBD1 (5 bases). This CDR3 contains 15 residues. Germline-derived CDR1 and CDR2 are SGHDN and FVKESK. V was trimmed by 4 bases and J by 0 bases, leaving 12 bases between them. The CDR3 DNA reads as TGTGCCAGCAGCCCCCCCTCGACAGCTAACTATGGCTACACCTTC. This sequence encodes CASSPPSTANYGYTF.

The rearrangement joins TRBV5-4 to TRBJ1-6; a possible D gene is TRBD1 (5 bases). The CDR3 runs to 13 residues. V shed 0 bases and J shed 8 bases, with 6 bases lying between them. Germline values: CDR1 SGHNT, CDR2 YYREEE (reference sequence). CDR3 in DNA: TGTGCCAGCAGCTTGGGGGGCTATTCACCCCTCCACTTT. Protein product: CASSLGGYSPLHF. Full variable domain (rest looked up from reference TRBV5-4 and TRBJ1-6): ETGVTQSPTHLIKTRGQQVTLRCSSQSGHNTVSWYQQALGQGPQFIFQYYREEENGRGNFPPRFSGLQFPNYSSELNVNALELDDSALYLCASSLGGYSPLHFGNGTRLTVT.

V gene TRBV5-6 combines with J gene TRBJ1-2; D is possibly TRBD1 (6 bases). The CDR3 loop spans 15 amino acids. V shed 4 bases and J shed 8 bases, with 21 bases lying between them. Per the germline V gene, CDR1 is SGHDT and CDR2 is YYEEEE. CDR3 bases: TGTGCCAGCAGCCTACCGACAGGCACCCCTATCGGCTACACCTTC. It codes for CASSLPTGTPIGYTF.

V gene TRBV7-9 combines with J gene TRBJ2-3; 8 bases map to TRBD2. The germline V gene has CDR1 SEHNR and CDR2 FQNEAQ (reference sequence). The CDR3 is made up of 16 amino acids. V lost 5 bases and J lost 2; bases outside the gene matches: 9. CDR3 sequence reads: CASSLLKRGHTDTQYF. CDR3 coding DNA: TGTGCCAGCAGCCTTTTGAAGCGGGGGCACACAGATACGCAGTATTTT.

V is TRBV6-4 and J is TRBJ2-3, with unresolved D. The V gene lost 0 bases and the J gene lost 0 bases, with 10 bases spanning the gap. The V gene's germline CDR1 is MRHNA and CDR2 SNTAGT. The length of the CDR3 is 16 residues. Written as DNA, the CDR3 is TGTGCCAGCAGTGACTCGGCGGCCTTTAGCACAGATACGCAGTATTTT. It translates to CASSDSAAFSTDTQYF.

The V gene is TRBV19, the J gene TRBJ1-5; possibly TRBD1 for D (5 bases). The CDR3 is made up of 14 amino acids. Germline V gives CDR1 LNHDA, CDR2 SQIVND (reference sequence). V was pared by 3 bases and J by 3 bases, with 9 bases between. The CDR3 bases are TGTGCCAGTAGTATCCAGGGTTTCAATCAGCCCCAGCATTTT. Translated, it gives CASSIQGFNQPQHF.

The V call is TRBV10-2, the J call TRBJ2-2, with 7 bases aligning to TRBD1. V lost 6 bases, J lost 8 bases, and 12 bases stayed unmatched. In germline, CDR1 is WSHSY, CDR2 SAAADI. The CDR3 extends over 15 amino acids. The CDR3 region is CASRTGTANRGELFF. The CDR3 DNA is TGCGCCAGCAGGACCGGGACAGCAAACAGAGGGGAGCTGTTTTTT.

The rearrangement uses TRBV21-1 and TRBJ2-7; the table's D call, TRBD1, has no DNA check behind it. TRBV21-1 is an annotated pseudogene. CDR3 size: 18 residues. The CDR3 spells CASSKESRTLRGSPEQYF. The CDR3 bases are TGTGCCAGCAGCAAAGAGTCCAGGACTCTCAGGGGGAGTCCCGAGCAGTACTTC.

J is TRBJ2-1 and V is TRBV6-6; D possibly uses TRBD1 or TRBD2 (5 bases each). Germline-derived CDR1 and CDR2 are MNHNY and SVGAGI (reference sequence). This CDR3 has 14 amino acids. Trimming removed 6 bases from V and 2 bases from J, with 11 bases in between. This CDR3 is CASSPGTPYNEQFF. The CDR3 nucleotides read TGTGCCAGCAGCCCCGGGACCCCCTACAATGAGCAGTTCTTC.

The chain recombines TRBV2 with TRBJ2-1, with 9 bases that match TRBD1. The CDR3 runs 15 residues. Germline assignment: CDR1 SNHLY and CDR2 FYNNEI. The junction had 9 bases not matched to a gene; V was cut back by 6 bases and J by 6 bases. CDR3 bases: TGTGCCAGCAGCCTGGGACAGGGTTTGACCAATGAGCAGTTCTTC. It specifies CASSLGQGLTNEQFF. The full variable domain, in which reference TRBV2 and TRBJ2-1 provide the parts outside the CDR3, is EPEVTQTPSHQVTQMGQEVILRCVPISNHLYFYWYRQILGQKVEFLVSFYNNEISEKSEIFDDQFSVERPDGSNFTLKIRSTKLEDSAMYFCASSLGQGLTNEQFFGPGTRLTVL.